This entry concerns a single TCR beta chain. The data were taken from a study of cytomegalovirus exposure and HLA in healthy donors. Germline CDR1 is SNHLY and CDR2 is FYNNEI. The CDR3 has 20 residues. J was trimmed by 4 bases and V by 3 bases; bases with no gene match: 12. PCR used 60 Vbeta primers and 13 Jbeta primers. Methods used by the authors: An analysis performed later counted about 80 million unique TCR beta chains (approximately 11 million of them shared). Repertoires were generated with immunoSEQ multiplex PCR, while TCRdb's copy carries only in-frame clones and drops some. That table furnishes V, J and clone size, whereas the DNA furnished D and trimming. The sample comprises around 180,000 clones, under 90% of which are singletons, and almost 7% rests with the top ten.

This receptor was obtained from a man aged 25 to 40 in good health and CMV-seropositive. The sequenced sample consisted of PBMCs. The rearrangement links TRBV2 to TRBJ2-1, with 16 bases identical to TRBD2. The CDR3 region has the DNA TGTGCCAGCAGTGAGGCCCTCGGGACTAGCGGGAGGGCGGGATACAATGAGCAGTTCTTC. Amino acids: CASSEALGTSGRAGYNEQFF.